The present TCR beta chain was sequenced within a study of response to subunit inactivated influenza vaccine. Study results and limitations: Few new T cells, the authors suggested, are recruited by each seasonal influenza vaccination.

Turning to this clonotype: Its antigen is unidentified. This may come from a read error, since a much larger clone is one base off.

TCRdb ran MiXCR on the RT-PCR reads and lists one entry per CDR3 protein. The repertoire consists of roughly 160,000 distinct CDR3 sequences, with about a tenth occurring once and the leading ten covering approximately 13%. With 1 base removed from V and 1 base from J, the gap between germline ends came to 1 base. This CDR3 contains 12 residues. Germline V gene sequence: CDR1 SNHLY, CDR2 FYNNEI. The TCR comes from a middle-aged man who received an inactivated influenza vaccine. The chain employs TRBV2 and TRBJ1-1; no clear D. The material was non-naive T cells sorted from PBMCs, obtained roughly 48 days after vaccination. CDR3 region: CASSEGNTEAFF. The CDR3 nucleotides read TGTGCCAGCAGTGAAGGGAACACTGAAGCTTTCTTT.